This passage covers 23 T cell receptor beta chains from one sample sequenced in a study of T cell changes during pregnancy in multiple sclerosis. The repertoire was sequenced with immunoSEQ multiplex PCR; TCRdb's copy has only in-frame clones and lacks some. Here the sample spans some 17,000 clones, roughly 86% being singletons. Sequenced material: CD8+ T cells from peripheral blood mononuclear cells, taken after pregnancy. The receptors were sampled from a female donor in good health, enrolled as a control in a pregnancy study.

The chain combines TRBV29-1 with TRBJ2-1; tentative D call: TRBD2 (6 bases). Germline V gives CDR1 SQVTM, CDR2 ANQGSEA. CDR3 length equals 14 residues. Trimming removed 4 bases at V and 3 bases at J, with 13 bases between. CDR3 in amino acids: CSVARGGDYNEQFF. CDR3 in DNA: TGCAGCGTTGCGCGTGGCGGGGACTACAATGAGCAGTTCTTC.

V and J are TRBV12-5 and TRBJ1-2; 7 bases are a match to TRBD1. This CDR3 region has 15 residues. V was pared by 6 bases and J by 4 bases, with 11 bases of the junction left unmatched. Germline loops: CDR1 LGHNT, CDR2 FRNRAP. The CDR3 here is CASGQEGAPGYGYTF. The DNA of the CDR3 is TGTGCTAGTGGCCAAGAGGGGGCGCCTGGCTATGGCTACACCTTC.

The CDR3 DNA follows: TGTGCCAGCTGGGGCGGGGGAATCTCTGCTACCCAGTACTTC. Amino acids: CASWGGGISATQYF. V gene TRBV6-5 combines with J gene TRBJ2-5, with 7 bases aligning to TRBD2. The CDR3 runs to 14 residues. The ends lost 8 bases at V and 8 bases at J; junction bases unmatched: 14. Germline CDR1 MNHEY, CDR2 SVGAGI.

With regard to this clone: One end of the junction does not line up with germline, which may come from a read error. The V call is TRBV5-8, the J call TRBJ1-2; TRBD1 agrees at 7 bases. Germline V gene data show CDR1 as SGHTS and CDR2 as YDEGEE. This CDR3 has 13 amino acids. As DNA, the CDR3 is TGTGCCAGCAGCCCCAGGGGGGACAGAAAAAGGGACTTC. Its protein is CASSPRGDRKRDF.

The gene calls are TRBV11-2 and TRBJ2-5; TRBD1 agrees at 11 bases. The CDR3 consists of 18 residues. The germline CDR1 and CDR2 sequences are SGHAT and FQNNGV. The junction had 13 bases not matched to a gene; V was cut back by 5 bases and J by 2 bases. The CDR3 coding sequence is TGTGCCAGCAGCCCTTACCCCCGGACAGGGGGCATTCAAGAGACCCAGTACTTC. Translating it yields CASSPYPRTGGIQETQYF. The full variable domain, with the rest looked up from reference TRBV11-2 and TRBJ2-5, is EAGVAQSPRYKIIEKRQSVAFWCNPISGHATLYWYQQILGQGPKLLIQFQNNGVVDDSQLPKDRFSAERLKGVDSTLKIQPAKLEDSAVYLCASSPYPRTGGIQETQYFGPGTRLLVL.

J is TRBJ2-3 and V is TRBV6-5; 10 nucleotides match TRBD1. CDR3 size: 15 residues. CDR1 and CDR2 (germline): MNHEY, SVGAGI. J gave up 4 bases and V 5 bases, and 6 bases lay outside the gene matches. CDR3 bases: TGTGCCAGCAGTGCCGGGACAGGGGTCCCAGATACGCAGTATTTT. It specifies CASSAGTGVPDTQYF.

The V call is TRBV13, the J call TRBJ1-2; D is uncertain. V lost 3 bases and J 6 bases, leaving 11 bases between the germline ends. In germline, CDR1 is PRHDT, CDR2 FYEKMQ (reference sequence). The CDR3 is 13 amino acids. The CDR3 nucleotides are TGTGCCAGCAGCTTCTCTAGGCCGGATGGCTACACCTTC. It translates to CASSFSRPDGYTF.

The chain links TRBV27 to TRBJ1-5; D not resolved. CDR3 length: 14 amino acids. V was pared by 5 bases and J by 0 bases, with 8 bases between. Germline-derived CDR1 and CDR2 are MNHEY and SMNVEV (reference sequence). The chain's CDR3 is CASSLALSNQPQHF. The CDR3 DNA reads TGTGCCAGCAGTCTGGCCCTTAGCAATCAGCCCCAGCATTTT.

The chain couples TRBV5-6 to TRBJ1-5; possible D gene TRBD1, 5 bases. CDR3 length: 13 amino acids. CDR1 is SGHDT and CDR2 is YYEEEE in the germline V gene. The V end was cut by 1 base, the J end by 7 bases, with 9 bases between. The CDR3 nucleotides read TGTGCCAGCAGCTTGTGGGGGGAGCAGCCCCAGCATTTT. Its protein is CASSLWGEQPQHF.

V gene TRBV9 combines with J gene TRBJ2-1; 10 nucleotides agree with TRBD1. Germline loops: CDR1 SGDLS, CDR2 YYNGEE. This CDR3 spans 15 amino acids. V lost 0 bases to trimming and J lost 9 bases; unmatched junction nucleotides: 6. CDR3 in amino acids: CASSVDRDRGFEQFF. CDR3 sequence (DNA): TGTGCCAGCAGCGTAGACCGGGACAGGGGCTTTGAGCAGTTCTTC.

The chain is built from TRBV5-6 and TRBJ2-1, with D possibly TRBD2 on 5 matching bases. The CDR3 is 12 amino acids. The V and J ends lost 4 bases and 6 bases respectively, with 8 bases between them. Germline V CDR1 and CDR2: SGHDT, YYEEEE. The CDR3 spells CASSGLSNEQFF. CDR3 in DNA: TGTGCCAGCAGCGGACTTTCCAATGAGCAGTTCTTC.

The chain uses TRBV19 and TRBJ1-2, with D unclear. From germline, CDR1 is LNHDA and CDR2 SQIVND (reference sequence). V was cut by 9 bases and J by 2 bases, with 19 bases left in between. There are 15 residues in the CDR3. In DNA, the CDR3 is TGTGCCAGCTTTGCCCTCACTACTGGGAACTATGGCTACACCTTC. As protein: CASFALTTGNYGYTF.

The genes are TRBV12-2 and TRBJ1-5; the listed D gene, TRBD1, was not tested against the DNA. TRBV12-2 is designated a pseudogene. The CDR3 sequence is 14 residues long. CDR3 loop: CASRQGQSNQPQHF. The CDR3 DNA reads as TGTGCAAGTCGCCAGGGACAGAGCAATCAGCCCCAGCATTTT.

The chain joins TRBV13 to TRBJ1-4; weak D call: TRBD1 (5 bases). V shed 0 bases and J shed 0 bases, with 14 bases lying between them. Germline CDR1 reads PRHDT; CDR2 reads FYEKMQ (reference sequence). The CDR3 contains 18 residues. DNA of the CDR3: TGTGCCAGCAGCTTAGGGGCGGACATACCGACAACTAATGAAAAACTGTTTTTT. Its translation is CASSLGADIPTTNEKLFF.

This clone has just one count. The chain uses TRBV5-1 and TRBJ2-5; 9 bases align to TRBD1. Germline V gene sequence: CDR1 SGHRS, CDR2 YFSETQ. The CDR3 has 16 amino acids. V dropped 6 bases and J dropped 6; count of bases not matched to a gene: 15. CDR3 nucleotides: TGCGCCAGCATTGGTTGGAGCCAGGGACAGGGACAGACCCAGTACTTC. As protein: CASIGWSQGQGQTQYF. Combining the CDR3 with reference TRBV5-1 and TRBJ2-5 gives the whole variable domain KAGVTQTPRYLIKTRGQQVTLSCSPISGHRSVSWYQQTPGQGLQFLFEYFSETQRNKGNFPGRFSGRQFSNSRSEMNVSTLELGDSALYLCASIGWSQGQGQTQYFGPGTRLLVL.

This chain links TRBV7-8 with TRBJ2-1; 11 nucleotides agree with TRBD2. V lost 5 bases and J lost 3; bases outside the gene matches: 6. Germline CDR1 is SGHVS and CDR2 is FQNEAQ. The CDR3 covers 16 residues. The CDR3 sequence: CASSAWTSGLYNEQFF. In DNA, the CDR3 is TGTGCCAGCAGCGCCTGGACTAGCGGGCTCTACAATGAGCAGTTCTTC.

The chain recombines TRBV27 with TRBJ1-1; D is ambiguous. Germline V gene data show CDR1 as MNHEY and CDR2 as SMNVEV (reference sequence). There are 14 residues in the CDR3. The V gene lost 3 bases and the J gene lost 2 bases, with 10 bases spanning the gap. The CDR3: CASSLRATNTEAFF. The CDR3 DNA reads as TGTGCCAGCAGTTTGAGAGCGACTAACACTGAAGCTTTCTTT.

The rearrangement joins TRBV7-9 to TRBJ2-7; the match to TRBD2 covers 7 bases. With V trimmed by 1 base and J by 5 bases, 11 bases remained unmatched. Germline assignment: CDR1 SEHNR and CDR2 FQNEAQ (reference sequence). The CDR3 consists of 16 residues. CDR3 bases: TGTGCCAGCAGCTTAGAAGTTGGGGGGGGTGGGAACGAGCAGTACTTC. Protein sequence: CASSLEVGGGGNEQYF. Together with reference TRBV7-9 and TRBJ2-7, the CDR3 gives the full variable domain: DTGVSQNPRHKITKRGQNVTFRCDPISEHNRLYWYRQTLGQGPEFLTYFQNEAQLEKSRLLSDRFSAERPKGSFSTLEIQRTEQGDSAMYLCASSLEVGGGGNEQYFGPGTRLTVT.

The chain couples TRBV27 to TRBJ2-7; a possible D gene is TRBD1 (5 bases). Trimming left V 3 bases short and J 0 bases short, with 6 bases between. CDR1 is MNHEY, CDR2 SMNVEV, per germline (reference sequence). CDR3 length: 13 amino acids. CDR3 nucleotides: TGTGCCAGCAGTTTCCAGGGCTCCTACGAGCAGTACTTC. This gives the protein CASSFQGSYEQYF.

V usage is TRBV7-6 and J usage is TRBJ2-5, with TRBD2 matching 12 bases. The CDR3 consists of 15 residues. Germline CDR1 SGHVS, CDR2 FNYEAQ. V was pared by 4 bases and J by 5 bases, with 5 bases of the junction left unmatched. Written as DNA, the CDR3 is TGTGCCAGCAGCTCCACTAGCGGGAGGTGGGAGACCCAGTACTTC. Protein: CASSSTSGRWETQYF.

The chain employs TRBV27 and TRBJ1-1; TRBD1 matches at 9 bases. The CDR3 runs to 14 residues. From germline, CDR1 is MNHEY and CDR2 SMNVEV (reference sequence). Trimming cost V 4 bases and J 4 bases; bases outside gene matches: 4. The chain's CDR3 is CASSWGTGPTEAFF. As DNA, the CDR3 is TGTGCCAGCAGTTGGGGGACAGGGCCCACTGAAGCTTTCTTT.

The rearrangement links TRBV6-4 to TRBJ2-1; D possibly corresponds to TRBD1 (6 bases). CDR1 and CDR2 (germline): MRHNA, SNTAGT. This CDR3 region has 15 residues. Between the trimmed V and J ends, which lost 0 bases and 4 bases, there was a span of 10 bases. CDR3 nucleotides: TGTGCCAGCAGTGACTCCACAGGGCAATACAATGAGCAGTTCTTC. It encodes CASSDSTGQYNEQFF.

The rearrangement joins TRBV7-8 to TRBJ2-1; 8 positions agree with TRBD1. The CDR3 length is 18 residues. The germline CDR1 and CDR2 sequences are SGHVS and FQNEAQ. The V and J ends lost 2 bases and 5 bases, in that order; junction bases with no gene match: 14. CDR3 sequence reads: CASSLLPRGTGWDNEQFF. The CDR3 DNA sequence: TGTGCCAGCAGCTTACTCCCTCGGGGGACAGGATGGGACAATGAGCAGTTCTTC.